This entry concerns a single T cell receptor beta chain. Antigen specificity is unknown. These data come from a study of blood T cells in healthy people across ages. The CDR3 sequence is 11 residues long. CDR1 is MGHDK, CDR2 SYGVNS, per germline. Next came a second PCR, run for about 7 to 11 cycles, which used a sample-barcoded 5' primer along with a J-beta primer mix. All cDNA molecules were each tagged by a template-switch adaptor with 12 random nucleotides. TCRdb recomputed calls from the 5' RACE reads with MiXCR, one row per CDR3 protein. The data show 850,000 to 1,000,000 distinct CDR3 sequences, just over 50% seen once. Findings and caveats of the study: Among T cells, TCR beta diversity per million cells dropped roughly linearly as age rose.

Russia was home to the donors, healthy Caucasian individuals aged roughly 6 to 90. The sample consisted of blood. The V and J genes are TRBV25-1 and TRBJ2-5; D is ambiguous. The tail of the sequence fits TRBJ2-7 better, so the J call may be wrong. The clonotype comes from a woman aged 60 to 75 in good health. Here the CDR3 DNA reads TGTGCCAGCATGGGATTATACGAGCAGTACTTC. Translated, it gives CASMGLYEQYF.